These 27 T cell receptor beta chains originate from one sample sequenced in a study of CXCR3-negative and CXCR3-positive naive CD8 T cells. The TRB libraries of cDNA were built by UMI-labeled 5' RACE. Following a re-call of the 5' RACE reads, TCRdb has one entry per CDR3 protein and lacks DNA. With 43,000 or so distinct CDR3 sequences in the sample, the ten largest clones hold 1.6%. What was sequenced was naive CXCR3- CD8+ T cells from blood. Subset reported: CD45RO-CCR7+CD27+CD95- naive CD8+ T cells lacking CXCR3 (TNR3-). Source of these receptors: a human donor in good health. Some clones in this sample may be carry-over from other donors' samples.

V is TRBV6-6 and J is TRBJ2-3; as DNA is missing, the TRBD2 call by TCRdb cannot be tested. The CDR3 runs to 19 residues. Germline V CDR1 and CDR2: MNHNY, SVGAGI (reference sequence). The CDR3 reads CASGRWTSGGAAGTDTQYF.

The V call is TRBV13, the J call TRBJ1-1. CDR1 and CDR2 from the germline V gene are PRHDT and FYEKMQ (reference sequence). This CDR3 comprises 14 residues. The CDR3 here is CASSLAPRNTEAFF. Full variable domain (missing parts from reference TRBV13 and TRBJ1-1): AAGVIQSPRHLIKEKRETATLKCYPIPRHDTVYWYQQGPGQDPQFLISFYEKMQSDKGSIPDRFSAQQFSDYHSELNMSSLELGDSALYFCASSLAPRNTEAFFGQGTRLTVV.

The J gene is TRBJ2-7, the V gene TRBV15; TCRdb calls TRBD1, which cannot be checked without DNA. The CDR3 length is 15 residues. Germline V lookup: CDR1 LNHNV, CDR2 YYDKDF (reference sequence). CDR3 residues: CATSRGAERGYEQYF.

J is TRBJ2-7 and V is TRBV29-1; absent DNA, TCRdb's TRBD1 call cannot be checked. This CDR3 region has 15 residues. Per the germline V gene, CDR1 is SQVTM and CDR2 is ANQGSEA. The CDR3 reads CSVEDLSGETYEQYF.

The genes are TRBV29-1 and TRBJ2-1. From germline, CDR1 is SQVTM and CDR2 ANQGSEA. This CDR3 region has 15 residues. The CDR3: CSVTIGGTSYNEQFF.

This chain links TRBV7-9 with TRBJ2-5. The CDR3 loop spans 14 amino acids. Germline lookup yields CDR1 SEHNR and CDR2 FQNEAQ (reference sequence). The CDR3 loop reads CASSSFGRQETQYF.

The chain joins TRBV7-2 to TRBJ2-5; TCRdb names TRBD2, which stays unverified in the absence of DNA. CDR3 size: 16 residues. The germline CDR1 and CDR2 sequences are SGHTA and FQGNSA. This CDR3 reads CASTDSLGLDQETQYF.

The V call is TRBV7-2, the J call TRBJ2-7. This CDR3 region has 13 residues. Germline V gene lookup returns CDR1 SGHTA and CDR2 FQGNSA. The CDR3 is CASSLGFSYEQYF.

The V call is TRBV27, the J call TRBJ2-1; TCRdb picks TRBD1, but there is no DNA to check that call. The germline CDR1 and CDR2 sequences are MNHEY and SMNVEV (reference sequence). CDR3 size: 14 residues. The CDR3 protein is CASSLTPDWDEQFF.

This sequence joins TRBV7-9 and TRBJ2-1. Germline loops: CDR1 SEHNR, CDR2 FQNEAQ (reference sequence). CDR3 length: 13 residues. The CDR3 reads CASSLSGFNEQFF.

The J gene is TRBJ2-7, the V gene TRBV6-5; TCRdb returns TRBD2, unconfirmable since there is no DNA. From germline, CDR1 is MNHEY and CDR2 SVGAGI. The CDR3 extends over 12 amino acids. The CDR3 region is CASSTPGEGQYF.

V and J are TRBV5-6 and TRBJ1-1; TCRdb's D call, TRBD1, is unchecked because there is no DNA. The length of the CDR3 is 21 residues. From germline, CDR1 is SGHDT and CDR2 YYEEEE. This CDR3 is CASSTRNAGLRDGDVNTEAFF.

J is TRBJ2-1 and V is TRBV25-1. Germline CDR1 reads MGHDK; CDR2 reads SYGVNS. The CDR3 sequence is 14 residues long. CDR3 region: CASSEVTATNEQFF.

The chain's CDR3 is CASSLGADTQYF. This chain links TRBV7-2 with TRBJ2-3. CDR1 and CDR2 from the germline V gene are SGHTA and FQGNSA. The CDR3 has 12 residues.

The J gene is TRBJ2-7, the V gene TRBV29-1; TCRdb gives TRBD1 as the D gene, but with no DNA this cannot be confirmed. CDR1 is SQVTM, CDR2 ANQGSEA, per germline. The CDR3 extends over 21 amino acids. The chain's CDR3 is CSVEDPIGGGTGQNQGYEQYF.

The CDR3 loop is CSVEERLKSSYEQYF. The V call is TRBV29-1, the J call TRBJ2-7. The CDR3 is 15 amino acids. Germline assignment: CDR1 SQVTM and CDR2 ANQGSEA.

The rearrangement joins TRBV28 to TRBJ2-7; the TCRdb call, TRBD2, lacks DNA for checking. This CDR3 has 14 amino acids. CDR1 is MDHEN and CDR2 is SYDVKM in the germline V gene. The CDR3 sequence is CASSLEGVGYEQYF.

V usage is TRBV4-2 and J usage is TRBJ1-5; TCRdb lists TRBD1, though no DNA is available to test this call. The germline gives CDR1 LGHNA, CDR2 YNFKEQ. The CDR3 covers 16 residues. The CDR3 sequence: CASSQAEGLGNQPQHF.

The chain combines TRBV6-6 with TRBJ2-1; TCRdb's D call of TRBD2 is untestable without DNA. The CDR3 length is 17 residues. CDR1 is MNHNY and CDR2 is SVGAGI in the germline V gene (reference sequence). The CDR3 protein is CASRLAGGTTPWNEQFF.

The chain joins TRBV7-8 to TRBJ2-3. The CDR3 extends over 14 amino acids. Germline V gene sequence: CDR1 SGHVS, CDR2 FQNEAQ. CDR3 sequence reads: CASSLRESQSAQYF.

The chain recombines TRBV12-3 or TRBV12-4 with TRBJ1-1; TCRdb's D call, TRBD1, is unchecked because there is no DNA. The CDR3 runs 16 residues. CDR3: CASSPLGTLMNTEAFF.

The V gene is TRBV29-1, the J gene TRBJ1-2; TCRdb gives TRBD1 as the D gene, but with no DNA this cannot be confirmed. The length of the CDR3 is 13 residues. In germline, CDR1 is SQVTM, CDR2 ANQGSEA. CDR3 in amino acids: CSVSGGPNYGYTF.

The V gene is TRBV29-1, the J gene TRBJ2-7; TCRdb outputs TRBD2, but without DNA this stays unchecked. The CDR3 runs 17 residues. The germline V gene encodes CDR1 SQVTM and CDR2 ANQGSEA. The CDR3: CSVEDRNSREGMHEQYF.

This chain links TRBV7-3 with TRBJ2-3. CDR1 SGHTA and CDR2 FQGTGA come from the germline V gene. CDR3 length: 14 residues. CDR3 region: CASSLVGSTDTQYF.

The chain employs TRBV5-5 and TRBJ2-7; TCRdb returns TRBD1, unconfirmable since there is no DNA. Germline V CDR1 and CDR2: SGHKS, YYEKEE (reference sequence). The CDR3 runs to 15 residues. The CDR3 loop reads CASSFLRDSSYEQYF.

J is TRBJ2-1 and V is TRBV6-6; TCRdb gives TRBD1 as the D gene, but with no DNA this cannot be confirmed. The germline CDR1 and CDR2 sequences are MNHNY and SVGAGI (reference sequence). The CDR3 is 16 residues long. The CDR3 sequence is CASSYSSWTGYNEQFF.

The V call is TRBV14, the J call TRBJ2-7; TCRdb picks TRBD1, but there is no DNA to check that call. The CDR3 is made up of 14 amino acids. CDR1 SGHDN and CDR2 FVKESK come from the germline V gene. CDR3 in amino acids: CASSPWDRLYEQYF.